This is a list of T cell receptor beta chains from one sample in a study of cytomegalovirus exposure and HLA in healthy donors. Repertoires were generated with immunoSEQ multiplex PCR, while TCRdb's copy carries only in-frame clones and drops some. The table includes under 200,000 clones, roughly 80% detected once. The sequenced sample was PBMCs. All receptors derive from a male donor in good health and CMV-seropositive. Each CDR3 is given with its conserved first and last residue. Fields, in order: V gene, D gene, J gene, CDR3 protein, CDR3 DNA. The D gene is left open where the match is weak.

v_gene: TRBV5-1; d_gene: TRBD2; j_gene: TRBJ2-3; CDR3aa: CASSLGGSRDTQYF; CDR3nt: TGCGCCAGCAGCTTGGGCGGGAGTCGAGATACGCAGTATTTT
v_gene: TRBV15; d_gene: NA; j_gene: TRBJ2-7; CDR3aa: CATSAETKYEQYF; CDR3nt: TGTGCCACCAGTGCGGAGACTAAATACGAGCAGTACTTC
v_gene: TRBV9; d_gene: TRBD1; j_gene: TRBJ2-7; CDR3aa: CASSFRDRGTEQYF; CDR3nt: TGTGCCAGCAGCTTCCGGGACAGGGGTACCGAGCAGTACTTC
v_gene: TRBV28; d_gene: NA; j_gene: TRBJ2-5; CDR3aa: CASSNQIQQAQYF; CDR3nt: TGTGCCAGCAGTAACCAGATACAGCAGGCCCAGTACTTC
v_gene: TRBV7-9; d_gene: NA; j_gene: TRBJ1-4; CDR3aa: CASSFSTGIDKLFF; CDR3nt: TGTGCCAGCAGCTTCTCAACAGGAATTGACAAACTGTTTTTT
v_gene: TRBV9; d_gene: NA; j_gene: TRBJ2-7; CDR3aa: CASSRSGSSYEQYF; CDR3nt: TGTGCCAGCAGCCGGAGTGGGAGCTCCTACGAGCAGTACTTC
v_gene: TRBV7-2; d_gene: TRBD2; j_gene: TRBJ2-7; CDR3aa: CASSLGLADEQYF; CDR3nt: TGTGCCAGCAGCTTAGGGCTAGCGGACGAGCAGTACTTC
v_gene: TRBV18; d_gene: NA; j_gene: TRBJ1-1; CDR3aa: CASSPSSDVAFF; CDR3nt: TGTGCCAGCTCACCCAGTTCCGATGTAGCTTTCTTT
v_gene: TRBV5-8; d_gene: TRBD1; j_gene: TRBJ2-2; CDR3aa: CASSQGQGDTGELFF; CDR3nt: TGTGCCAGCAGCCAAGGACAGGGAGACACCGGGGAGCTGTTTTTT
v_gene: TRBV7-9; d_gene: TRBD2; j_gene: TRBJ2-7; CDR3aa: CASSFFPTLAENYEQYF; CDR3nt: TGTGCCAGCAGCTTTTTCCCTACACTAGCGGAGAACTACGAGCAGTACTTC
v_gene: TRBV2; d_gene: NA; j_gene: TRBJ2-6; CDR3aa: CASSPAGRAIPGANGLTF; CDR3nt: TGTGCCAGCAGTCCCGCCGGACGGGCAATCCCAGGGGCCAACGGCCTGACTTTC
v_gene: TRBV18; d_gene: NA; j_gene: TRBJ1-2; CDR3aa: CASSHPGDRYTF; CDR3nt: TGTGCCAGCTCGCACCCCGGAGACCGCTACACCTTC
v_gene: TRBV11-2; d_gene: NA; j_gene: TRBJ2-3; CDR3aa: CASEERRFSQDTQYF; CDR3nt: TGTGCCAGTGAGGAGCGGAGGTTCTCACAGGATACGCAGTATTTT
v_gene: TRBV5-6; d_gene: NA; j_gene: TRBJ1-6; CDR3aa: CASSLARVMNSPLHF; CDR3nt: TGTGCCAGCAGCTTGGCCAGGGTAATGAATTCGCCCCTCCACTTT
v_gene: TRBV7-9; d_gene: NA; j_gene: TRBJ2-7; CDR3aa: CASLNSFSYEQYF; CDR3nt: TGTGCCAGTTTGAACAGCTTTTCCTACGAGCAGTACTTC
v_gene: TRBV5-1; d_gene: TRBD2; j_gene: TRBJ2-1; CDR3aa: CASSPTGTTYREQFF; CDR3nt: TGCGCCAGCAGCCCCACCGGGACTACCTACCGTGAGCAGTTCTTC
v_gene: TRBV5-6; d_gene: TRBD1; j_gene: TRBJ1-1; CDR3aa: CASSGGQGGFF; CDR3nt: TGTGCCAGCAGCGGGGGACAGGGAGGTTTCTTT
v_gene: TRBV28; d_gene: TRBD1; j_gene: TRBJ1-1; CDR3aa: CASTRRTGRASFWAFF; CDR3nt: TGTGCCAGCACCCGAAGGACAGGTCGAGCCTCATTCTGGGCTTTCTTT